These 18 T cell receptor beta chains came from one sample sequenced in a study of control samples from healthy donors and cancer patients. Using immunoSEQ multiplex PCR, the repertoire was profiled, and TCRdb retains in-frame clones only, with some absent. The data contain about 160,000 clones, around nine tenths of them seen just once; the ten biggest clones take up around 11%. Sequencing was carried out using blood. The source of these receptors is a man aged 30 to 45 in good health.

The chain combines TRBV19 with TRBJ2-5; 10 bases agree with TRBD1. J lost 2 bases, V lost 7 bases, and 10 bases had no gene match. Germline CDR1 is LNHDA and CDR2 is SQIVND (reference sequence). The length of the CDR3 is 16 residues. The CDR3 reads CASKLGGTGEQETQYF. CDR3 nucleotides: TGTGCCAGTAAACTTGGGGGGACAGGGGAACAAGAGACCCAGTACTTC.

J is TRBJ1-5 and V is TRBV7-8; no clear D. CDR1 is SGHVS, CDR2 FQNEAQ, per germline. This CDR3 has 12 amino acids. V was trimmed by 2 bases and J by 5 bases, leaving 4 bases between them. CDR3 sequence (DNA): TGTGCCAGCAGCTTACAGGATCAGCCCCAGCATTTT. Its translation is CASSLQDQPQHF.

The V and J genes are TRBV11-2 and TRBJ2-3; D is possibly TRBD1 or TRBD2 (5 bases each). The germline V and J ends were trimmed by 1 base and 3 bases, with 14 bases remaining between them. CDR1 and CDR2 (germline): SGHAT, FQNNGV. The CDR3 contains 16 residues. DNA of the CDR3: TGTGCCAGCAGCTTAGGGGGGAGCAGGAGTACAGATACGCAGTATTTT. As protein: CASSLGGSRSTDTQYF.

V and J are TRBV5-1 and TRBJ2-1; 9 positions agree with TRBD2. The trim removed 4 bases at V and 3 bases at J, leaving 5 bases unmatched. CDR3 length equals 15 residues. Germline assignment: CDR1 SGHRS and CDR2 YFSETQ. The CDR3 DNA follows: TGCGCCAGCAGCCCCGTAGCGGGAGACTACAATGAGCAGTTCTTC. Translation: CASSPVAGDYNEQFF. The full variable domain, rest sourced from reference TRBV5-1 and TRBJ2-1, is KAGVTQTPRYLIKTRGQQVTLSCSPISGHRSVSWYQQTPGQGLQFLFEYFSETQRNKGNFPGRFSGRQFSNSRSEMNVSTLELGDSALYLCASSPVAGDYNEQFFGPGTRLTVL.

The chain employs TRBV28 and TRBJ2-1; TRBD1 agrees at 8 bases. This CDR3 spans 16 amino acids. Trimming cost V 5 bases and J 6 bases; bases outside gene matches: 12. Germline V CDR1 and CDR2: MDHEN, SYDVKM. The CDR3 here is CASSPPGQGAGNEQFF. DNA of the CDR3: TGTGCCAGCAGTCCCCCGGGTCAGGGGGCCGGCAATGAGCAGTTCTTC. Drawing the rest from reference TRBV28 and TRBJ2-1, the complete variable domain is DVKVTQSSRYLVKRTGEKVFLECVQDMDHENMFWYRQDPGLGLRLIYFSYDVKMKEKGDIPEGYSVSREKKERFSLILESASTNQTSMYLCASSPPGQGAGNEQFFGPGTRLTVL.

The CDR3: CASSRAEGGVQETQYF. Written as DNA, the CDR3 is TGTGCCAGCAGCCGGGCCGAGGGGGGGGTTCAAGAGACCCAGTACTTC. The V gene is TRBV4-2, the J gene TRBJ2-5, with D perhaps TRBD2 (7 bases). Germline values: CDR1 LGHNA, CDR2 YNFKEQ. The CDR3 runs 16 residues. V lost 4 bases and J 2 bases, leaving 17 bases between the germline ends.

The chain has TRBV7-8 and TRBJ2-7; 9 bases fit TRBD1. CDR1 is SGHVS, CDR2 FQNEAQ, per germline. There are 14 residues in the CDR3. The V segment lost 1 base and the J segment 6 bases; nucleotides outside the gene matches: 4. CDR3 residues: CASSLDGTGREQYF. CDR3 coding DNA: TGTGCCAGCAGCTTAGATGGGACAGGGCGCGAGCAGTACTTC.

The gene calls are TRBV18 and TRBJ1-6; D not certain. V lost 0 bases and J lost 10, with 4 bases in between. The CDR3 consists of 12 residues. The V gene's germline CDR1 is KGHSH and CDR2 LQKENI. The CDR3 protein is CASSPPNSPLHF. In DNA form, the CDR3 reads TGTGCCAGCTCACCACCGAACTCACCCCTCCACTTT.

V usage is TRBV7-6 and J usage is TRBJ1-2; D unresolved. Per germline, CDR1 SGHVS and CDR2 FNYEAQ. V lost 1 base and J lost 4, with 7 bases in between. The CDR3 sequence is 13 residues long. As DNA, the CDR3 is TGTGCCAGCAGCTTAGAGTCGAGCTATGGCTACACCTTC. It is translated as CASSLESSYGYTF.

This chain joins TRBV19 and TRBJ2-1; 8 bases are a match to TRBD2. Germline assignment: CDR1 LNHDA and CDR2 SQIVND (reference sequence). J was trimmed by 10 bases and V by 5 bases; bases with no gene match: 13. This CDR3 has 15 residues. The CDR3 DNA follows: TGTGCCAGTAGTTCCCTCGGACTAGCAGAATCCGAGCAGTTCTTC. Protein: CASSSLGLAESEQFF.

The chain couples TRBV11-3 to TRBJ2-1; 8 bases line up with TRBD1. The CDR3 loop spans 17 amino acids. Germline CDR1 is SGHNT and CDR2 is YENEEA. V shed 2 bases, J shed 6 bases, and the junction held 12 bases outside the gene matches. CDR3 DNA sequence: TGTGCCAGCAGCTTAAGGGTTGGGGACAGGCTATCCAATGAGCAGTTCTTC. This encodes CASSLRVGDRLSNEQFF.

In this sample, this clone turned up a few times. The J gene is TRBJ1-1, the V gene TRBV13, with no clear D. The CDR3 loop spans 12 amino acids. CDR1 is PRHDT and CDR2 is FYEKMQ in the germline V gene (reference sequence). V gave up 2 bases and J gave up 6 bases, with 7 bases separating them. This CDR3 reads CASSLTRAEAFF. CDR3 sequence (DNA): TGTGCCAGCAGCTTAACGAGGGCTGAAGCTTTCTTT. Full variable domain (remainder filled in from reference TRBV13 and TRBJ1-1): AAGVIQSPRHLIKEKRETATLKCYPIPRHDTVYWYQQGPGQDPQFLISFYEKMQSDKGSIPDRFSAQQFSDYHSELNMSSLELGDSALYFCASSLTRAEAFFGQGTRLTVV.

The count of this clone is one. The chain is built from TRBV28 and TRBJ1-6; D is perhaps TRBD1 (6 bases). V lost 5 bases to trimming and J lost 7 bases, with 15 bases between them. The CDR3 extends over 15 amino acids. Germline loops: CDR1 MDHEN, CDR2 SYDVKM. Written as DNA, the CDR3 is TGTGCCAGCAGTCCGGAACGGACAGCCAATTCACCCCTCCACTTT. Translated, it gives CASSPERTANSPLHF.

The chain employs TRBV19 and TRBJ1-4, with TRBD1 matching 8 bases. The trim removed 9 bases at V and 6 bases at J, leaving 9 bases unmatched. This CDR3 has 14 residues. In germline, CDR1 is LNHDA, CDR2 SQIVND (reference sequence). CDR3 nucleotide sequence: TGTGCCAGCGCCCCAACAGGGGGATATGAAAAACTGTTTTTT. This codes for CASAPTGGYEKLFF.

The CDR3, as DNA: TGTGCCAGCAGCCTAGTACAGGGACGAAGTGGCTACACCTTC. As protein: CASSLVQGRSGYTF. This chain uses TRBV28 with TRBJ1-2, with D tentatively TRBD1 (6 bases). CDR1 is MDHEN and CDR2 is SYDVKM in the germline V gene. Trimming took off 6 bases at V and 7 bases at J, with 18 bases between the two ends. The CDR3 is made up of 14 amino acids.

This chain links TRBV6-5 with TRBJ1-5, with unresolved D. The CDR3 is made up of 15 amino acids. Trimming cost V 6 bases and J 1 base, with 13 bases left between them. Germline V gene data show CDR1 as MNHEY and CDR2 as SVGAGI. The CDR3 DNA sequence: TGTGCCAGCAGCGCGGCTATTGGGAGCAATCAGCCCCAGCATTTT. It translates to CASSAAIGSNQPQHF.

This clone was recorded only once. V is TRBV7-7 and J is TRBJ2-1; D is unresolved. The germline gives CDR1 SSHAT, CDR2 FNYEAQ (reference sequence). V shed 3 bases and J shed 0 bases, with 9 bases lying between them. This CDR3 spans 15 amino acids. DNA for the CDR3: TGTGCCAGCAGCTTGGGATTTAGCTCCTACAATGAGCAGTTCTTC. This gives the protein CASSLGFSSYNEQFF.

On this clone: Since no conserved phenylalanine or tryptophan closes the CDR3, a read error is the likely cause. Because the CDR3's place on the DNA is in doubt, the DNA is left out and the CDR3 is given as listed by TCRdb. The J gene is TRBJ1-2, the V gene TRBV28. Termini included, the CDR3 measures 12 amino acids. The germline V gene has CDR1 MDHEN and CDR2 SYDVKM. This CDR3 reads CASSFSPGKPTL.